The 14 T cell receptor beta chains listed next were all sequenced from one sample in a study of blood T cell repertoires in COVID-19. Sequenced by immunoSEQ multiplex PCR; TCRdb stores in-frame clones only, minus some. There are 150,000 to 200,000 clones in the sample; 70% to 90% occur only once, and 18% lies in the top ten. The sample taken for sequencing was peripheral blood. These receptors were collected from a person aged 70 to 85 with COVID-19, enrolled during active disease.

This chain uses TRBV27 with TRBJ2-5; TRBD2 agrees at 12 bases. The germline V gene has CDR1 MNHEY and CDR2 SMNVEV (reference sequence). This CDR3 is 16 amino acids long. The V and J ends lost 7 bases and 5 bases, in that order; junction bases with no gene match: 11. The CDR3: CASKASGGAVLETQYF. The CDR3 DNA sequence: TGTGCCAGCAAGGCTAGCGGGGGGGCCGTATTGGAGACCCAGTACTTC.

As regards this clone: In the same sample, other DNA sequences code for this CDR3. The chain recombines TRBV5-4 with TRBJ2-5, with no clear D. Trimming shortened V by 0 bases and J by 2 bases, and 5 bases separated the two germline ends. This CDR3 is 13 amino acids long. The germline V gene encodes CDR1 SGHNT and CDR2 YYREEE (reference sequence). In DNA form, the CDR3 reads TGTGCCAGCAGCTTGGGACAACAAGAGACCCAGTACTTC. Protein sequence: CASSLGQQETQYF.

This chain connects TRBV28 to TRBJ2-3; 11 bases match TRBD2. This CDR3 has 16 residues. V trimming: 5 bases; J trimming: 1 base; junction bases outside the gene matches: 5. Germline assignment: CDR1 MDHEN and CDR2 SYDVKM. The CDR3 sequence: CASSILSGGGTDTQYF. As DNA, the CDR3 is TGTGCCAGCAGTATCCTTAGCGGGGGGGGCACAGATACGCAGTATTTT.

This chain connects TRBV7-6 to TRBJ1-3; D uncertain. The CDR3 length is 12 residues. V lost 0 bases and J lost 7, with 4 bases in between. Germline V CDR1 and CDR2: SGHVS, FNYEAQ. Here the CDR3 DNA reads TGTGCCAGCAGCTTAGCCGGGAACACCATATATTTT. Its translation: CASSLAGNTIYF.

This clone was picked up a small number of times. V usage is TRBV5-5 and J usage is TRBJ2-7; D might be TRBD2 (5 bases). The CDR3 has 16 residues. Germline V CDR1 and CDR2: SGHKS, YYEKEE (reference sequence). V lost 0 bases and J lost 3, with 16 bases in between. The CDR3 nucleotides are TGTGCCAGCAGCTTGGGTCCCGTGGAGGATGGCTACGAGCAGTACTTC. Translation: CASSLGPVEDGYEQYF.

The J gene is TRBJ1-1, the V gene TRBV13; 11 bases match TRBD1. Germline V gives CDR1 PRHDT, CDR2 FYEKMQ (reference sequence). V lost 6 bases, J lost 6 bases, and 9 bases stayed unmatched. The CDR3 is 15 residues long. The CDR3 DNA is TGTGCCAGCAGGCGATGGGGACAGGGGGATGCTGAAGCTTTCTTT. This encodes CASRRWGQGDAEAFF.

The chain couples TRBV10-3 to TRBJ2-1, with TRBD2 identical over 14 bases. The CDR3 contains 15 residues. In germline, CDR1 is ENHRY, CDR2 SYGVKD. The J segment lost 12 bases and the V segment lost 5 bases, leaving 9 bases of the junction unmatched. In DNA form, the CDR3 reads TGTGCCATCAGTACCGGGACTAGCGGGAGCCTGGGGCAGTTCTTC. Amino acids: CAISTGTSGSLGQFF.

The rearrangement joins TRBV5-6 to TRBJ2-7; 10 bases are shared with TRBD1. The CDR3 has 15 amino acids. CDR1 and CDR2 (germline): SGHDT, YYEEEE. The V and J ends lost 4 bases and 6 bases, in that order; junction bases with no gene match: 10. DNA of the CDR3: TGTGCCAGCAGCGGCCCGGACAGGGGGAAGCCCGAGCAGTACTTC. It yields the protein CASSGPDRGKPEQYF.

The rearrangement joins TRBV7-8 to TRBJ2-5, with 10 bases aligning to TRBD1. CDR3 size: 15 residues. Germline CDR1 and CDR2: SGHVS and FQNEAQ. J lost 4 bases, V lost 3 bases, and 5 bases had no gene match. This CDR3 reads CASSFLGTGVETQYF. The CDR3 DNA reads TGTGCCAGCAGCTTTCTTGGGACAGGGGTAGAGACCCAGTACTTC.

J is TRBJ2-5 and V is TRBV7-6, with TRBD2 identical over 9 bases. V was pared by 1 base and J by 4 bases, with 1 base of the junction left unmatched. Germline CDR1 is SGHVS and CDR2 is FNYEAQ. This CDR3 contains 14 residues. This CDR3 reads CASSLVSGGETQYF. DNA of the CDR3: TGTGCCAGCAGCTTAGTTAGCGGGGGAGAGACCCAGTACTTC.

CDR3 region: CASSSTGTGSTGELFF. CDR3 DNA: TGTGCCAGCAGCTCAACCGGGACAGGGAGCACCGGGGAGCTGTTTTTT. The V and J genes are TRBV11-2 and TRBJ2-2, with TRBD1 identical over 9 bases. J lost 4 bases, V lost 4 bases, and 7 bases had no gene match. Germline CDR1 SGHAT, CDR2 FQNNGV. This CDR3 comprises 16 residues.

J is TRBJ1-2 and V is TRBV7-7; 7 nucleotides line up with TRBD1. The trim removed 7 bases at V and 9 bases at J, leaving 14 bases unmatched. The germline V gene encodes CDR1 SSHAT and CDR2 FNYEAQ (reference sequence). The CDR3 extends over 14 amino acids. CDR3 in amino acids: CASNTGTAEDRYTF. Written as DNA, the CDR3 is TGTGCCAGCAACACCGGGACAGCCGAGGATCGCTACACCTTC.

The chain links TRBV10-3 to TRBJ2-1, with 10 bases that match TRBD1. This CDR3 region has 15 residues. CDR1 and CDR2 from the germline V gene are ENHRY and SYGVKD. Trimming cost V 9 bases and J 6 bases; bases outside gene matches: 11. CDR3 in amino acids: CAIKVGGTGANEQFF. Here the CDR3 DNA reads TGTGCCATTAAAGTTGGGGGGACAGGGGCCAATGAGCAGTTCTTC.

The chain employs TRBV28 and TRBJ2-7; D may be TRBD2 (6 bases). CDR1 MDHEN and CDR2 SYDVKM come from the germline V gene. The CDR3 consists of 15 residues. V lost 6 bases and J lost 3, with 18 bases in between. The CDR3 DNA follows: TGTGCCAGCAGGAAACCCTCGGGACTCAACTACGAGCAGTACTTC. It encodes CASRKPSGLNYEQYF.